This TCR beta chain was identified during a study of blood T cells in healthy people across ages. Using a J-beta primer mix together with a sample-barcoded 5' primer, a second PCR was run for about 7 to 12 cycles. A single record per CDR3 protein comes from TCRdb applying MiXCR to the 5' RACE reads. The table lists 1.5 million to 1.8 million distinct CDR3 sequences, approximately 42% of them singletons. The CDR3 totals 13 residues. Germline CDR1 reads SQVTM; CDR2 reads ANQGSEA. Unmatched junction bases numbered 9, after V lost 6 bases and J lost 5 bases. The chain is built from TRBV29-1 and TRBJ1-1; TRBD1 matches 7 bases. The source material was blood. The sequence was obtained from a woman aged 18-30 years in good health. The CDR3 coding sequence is TGCAGCGTCCACGGGACAGCGAATACTGAAGCTTTCTTT. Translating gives CSVHGTANTEAFF.